This TCR beta chain is from a study of cytomegalovirus exposure and HLA in healthy donors. Study-wide points: Earlier results showed most TCR beta V segments being productive about 87% or about 30% of the time. A missense variant in DCLRE1C was later tied to TCR beta V- and J-gene trimming. Cytomegalovirus-associated TCR beta chains were listed, numbering 150 to 200. Later on, analysis showed that most CMV-associated TCR beta chains appeared to be HLA-restricted.

In the PCR, 60 Vbeta and 13 Jbeta primers were used. Data came from immunoSEQ multiplex PCR; TCRdb stores just in-frame clones and leaves some out. This table has 200,000 to 250,000 clones, just over 75% appearing once. A remark on this clone: Its antigen is undetermined.

Germline CDR1 and CDR2: MDHEN and SYDVKM. The CDR3 length is 14 residues. V was clipped by 4 bases and J by 4 bases, with 11 bases between them. The chain combines TRBV28 with TRBJ2-1, with D possibly matching TRBD1 (6 bases). This TCR derives from a young man in good health and CMV-seronegative. Sequencing input: PBMCs. In nucleotides, the CDR3 is TGTGCCAGCAGTTCCGGACAGATATACAATGAGCAGTTCTTC. This translates into CASSSGQIYNEQFF.